This T cell receptor (beta chain) is drawn from a study of cytomegalovirus exposure and HLA in healthy donors. Study results and caveats: TCR beta V- and J-gene trimming was later associated with a missense DCLRE1C variant. In a later analysis, HLA-C alleles had the fewest associated TCRs, DRB1 alleles the most. Several of the most significant clusters appeared, in a later analysis, to be linked to common viral pathogens.

Primers: 60 Vbeta forward and 13 Jbeta reverse. TCRdb keeps only in-frame clones here, not all; method: immunoSEQ multiplex PCR. The sample yields 50,000 or so clones, around 70% seen once. This clone was observed a handful of times. What it binds is not known. Mismatch with germline at one junction end may stem from a read error. The source material was PBMCs. The sequence came from a woman in her forties or fifties in good health and CMV-seronegative.

The CDR3 sequence: CAISDTQSTDTQYF. The CDR3, as DNA: TGTGCCATCAGTGATACACAAAGCACAGATACGCAGTATTTT. The chain employs TRBV6-6 and TRBJ2-3; D is undetermined. This CDR3 is built from 14 residues. CDR1 and CDR2 from the germline V gene are MNHNY and SVGAGI (reference sequence).